A selection of T cell receptor beta chains follows, all from one sample in a study of T cells in Graves' hyperthyroidism and ophthalmopathy. MiXCR, run by TCRdb on the multiplex PCR reads, gives a single entry per CDR3 protein. The sample lists 300,000 to 350,000 distinct CDR3 sequences, 15% to 20% seen once, with roughly a sixth in the top ten. Sequencing input: blood. The receptor source for this set is a woman between 35 and 50 years old with Graves' ophthalmopathy. The CDR3 runs from the conserved cysteine through the conserved F or W. The D gene is left open where the match is weak. Where a row states a size, it is once, few, many or the class of an expanded clone; other rows omit it.

DNA,CDR3,size,V,D,J
TGTGCCAGCAGTTTATCGACAGGGCGAGGAGAGACCCAGTACTTC,CASSLSTGRGETQYF,many,TRBV12-3/TRBV12-4,TRBD1,TRBJ2-5
TGTGCCAGTAGTATAGACAAGACTAGCGGGAGCCGCGAGCAGTACTTC,CASSIDKTSGSREQYF,many,TRBV19,TRBD2,TRBJ2-7
TGTGCCAGCACCCTAGGGACAGGGAGGGAGACCCAGTACTTC,CASTLGTGRETQYF,NA,TRBV12-3/TRBV12-4,TRBD1,TRBJ2-5
TGTGCCAGCAGCGGACGGGGCCCGAAAGAGACCCAGTACTTC,CASSGRGPKETQYF,many,TRBV7-8,NA,TRBJ2-5
TGTGCCAGCAGTCCTGGGCGGAGGGAGGATCCCTACGAGCAGTACTTC,CASSPGRREDPYEQYF,many,TRBV27,NA,TRBJ2-7
TGTGCCAGCAGCCGCAGGACAGAATCCCAAGAGACCCAGTACTTC,CASSRRTESQETQYF,many,TRBV3-1,NA,TRBJ2-5
TGTGCCAGCAGCCAAGGAAACAGAGCGGGAGTAGGCGAGCAGTACTTC,CASSQGNRAGVGEQYF,many,TRBV4-2,TRBD2,TRBJ2-7
TGCGCCAGCAAGGAGGGGGGCGTGAGCTCCTACGAGCAGTACTTC,CASKEGGVSSYEQYF,once,TRBV5-1,NA,TRBJ2-7
TGTGCCAGCAGCTCATCGGGAAAACAGGCCCCTCAGCCCCAGCATTTT,CASSSSGKQAPQPQHF,many,TRBV7-8,NA,TRBJ1-5
TGTGCCAGCTCACCACCGGGTACCTTCTCCTACGAGCAGTACTTC,CASSPPGTFSYEQYF,many,TRBV18,NA,TRBJ2-7
TGCGCCAGCATGGATGGGACGGCGGGGACCCAGTACTTC,CASMDGTAGTQYF,few,TRBV5-1,NA,TRBJ2-5
TGTGCCAGCAGTACCTGGGACAGGGGGCTAAACGGGGAGCTGTTTTTT,CASSTWDRGLNGELFF,many,TRBV28,TRBD1,TRBJ2-2
TGTGCCAGTAGTCAGGACAGCTATGGCTACACCTTC,CASSQDSYGYTF,many,TRBV19,NA,TRBJ1-2
TGTGCCAGCAGCTCAACTATAGTGGGGGGGGTCTCCTACGAGCAGTACTTC,CASSSTIVGGVSYEQYF,many,TRBV11-1,TRBD2,TRBJ2-7
TGTGCCAGCAGTGGGACTATCGGGGATTCACCCCTCCACTTT,CASSGTIGDSPLHF,NA,TRBV2,NA,TRBJ1-6
TGTGCCACCAGGCGGACCAACCGATATGGCTACACCTTC,CATRRTNRYGYTF,many,TRBV27,NA,TRBJ1-2
TGTGCCAGCCAATCACAGGGGAGCTATGGCTACACCTTC,CASQSQGSYGYTF,NA,TRBV19,TRBD1,TRBJ1-2
TGTGCCAGCAGCCAAGCCCGGGAGCTTCTAGGAGGAGAGACCCAGTACTTC,CASSQARELLGGETQYF,many,TRBV3-1,NA,TRBJ2-5
TGTGCCAGCAGCCCCGGGACTAGCGGGAGGGCCTACGAGCAGTACTTC,CASSPGTSGRAYEQYF,many,TRBV7-2,TRBD2,TRBJ2-7
TGCAGTGCTAGAGATCTCGACACCGGGGAGCTGTTTTTT,CSARDLDTGELFF,many,TRBV20-1,NA,TRBJ2-2
TGTGCCAGCAGTATTCCGGGGAGGATCAACACTGAAGCTTTCTTT,CASSIPGRINTEAFF,many,TRBV12-3/TRBV12-4,NA,TRBJ1-1
TGTGCCAGTAGCCCTTCAGGGGGCAGGTACGAGCAGTACTTC,CASSPSGGRYEQYF,NA,TRBV19,TRBD1,TRBJ2-7
TGTGCCAGCAGTCGACTAGCGGGAGATTCGGACGAGCAGTACTTC,CASSRLAGDSDEQYF,few,TRBV6-1,TRBD2,TRBJ2-7
TGTGCCAGCAGTCCCTTTGGACAGGTTCTCGTCTTC,CASSPFGQVLVF,many,TRBV6-5,TRBD1,TRBJ1-2
TGTGCCAGCAGCGTAGGACCTAGTACCGGGGAGCTGTTTTTT,CASSVGPSTGELFF,many,TRBV9,NA,TRBJ2-2
TGTGCCAGCAGTTACTCTGCGGATTATAGCATGAACACTGAAGCTTTCTTT,CASSYSADYSMNTEAFF,many,TRBV6-5,NA,TRBJ1-1
TGTGCCAGCAGCACACAGGGTAGGCTCTCTGGGGCCAACGTCCTGACTTTC,CASSTQGRLSGANVLTF,many,TRBV7-3,NA,TRBJ2-6
TGTGCCAGCAGTGGGGGGACTAGCCTCACCGGGGAGCTGTTTTTT,CASSGGTSLTGELFF,many,TRBV6-1,TRBD2,TRBJ2-2
TGTGCCAGCTCACCGGGACAGGGTTTTTTCCCCCAGCATTTT,CASSPGQGFFPQHF,few,TRBV18,TRBD1,TRBJ1-5
TGTGCCAGCAGCCCCCTCGCGTGGGGATCCTCCTACAATGAGCAGTTCTTC,CASSPLAWGSSYNEQFF,NA,TRBV7-8,NA,TRBJ2-1
TGTGCCAGCAGTTTGGCGAGCTCCTACGAGCAGTACTTC,CASSLASSYEQYF,many,TRBV5-1,NA,TRBJ2-7
TGTGCCAGCAGTGATCTAGCGGGAGAACTGGAGACCCAGTACTTC,CASSDLAGELETQYF,once,TRBV6-1,TRBD2,TRBJ2-5
TGTGCCAGCATTGAGGACAGGGGGCAAACGGCTGAAGCTTTCTTT,CASIEDRGQTAEAFF,NA,TRBV27,TRBD1,TRBJ1-1
TGTGCCAGCAGCGGTGGGGTCACCGGGGAGCTGTTTTTT,CASSGGVTGELFF,many,TRBV9,NA,TRBJ2-2
TGTGCCAGCAGCCCACTAAGAGGCGGAAACACCATATATTTT,CASSPLRGGNTIYF,many,TRBV11-2,NA,TRBJ1-3
TGTGCCAGTTCCGGACAGGTGGGGACGTATGGCTACACCTTC,CASSGQVGTYGYTF,once,TRBV19,TRBD1,TRBJ1-2